One and the same sample provided the 17 T cell receptor beta chains below, sequenced in a study of blood T cells in healthy people across ages. It was with a sample-barcoded 5' primer and a J-beta primer mix that a second PCR of roughly 7 to 12 cycles was run. Using its own MiXCR run on the 5' RACE reads, TCRdb lists one record per CDR3 protein. The sample has around 1,000,000 distinct CDR3 sequences; approximately 26% are singletons. These same data were also listed under a study on T cells of mothers and their children.

Sequenced: blood. These TCRs come from a girl aged 2-10 years in good health.

In this sample, this clonotype turned up many times. V gene TRBV9 combines with J gene TRBJ2-1; 11 bases agree with TRBD1. This CDR3 is built from 18 residues. V trimming: 3 bases; J trimming: 0 bases; junction bases outside the gene matches: 8. CDR1 SGDLS and CDR2 YYNGEE come from the germline V gene. The CDR3 coding sequence is TGTGCCAGCAGCGACGGACAGGGGGCGACGAGCTCCTACAATGAGCAGTTCTTC. As protein: CASSDGQGATSSYNEQFF.

The chain couples TRBV15 to TRBJ2-5; D perhaps matches TRBD2 (5 bases). The DNA end lines up better with TRBJ2-1; the J call may be wrong. The CDR3 length is 12 residues. Germline CDR1 is LNHNV and CDR2 is YYDKDF (reference sequence). The CDR3 is CATSMDSNEQFF. The CDR3 coding sequence is TGTGCCACCAGCATGGACTCCAATGAGCAGTTCTTC.

In DNA form, the CDR3 reads TGCGCCAGCCTCGGACCGGGACTAGACGTTGGAGATACGCAGTATTTT. It specifies CASLGPGLDVGDTQYF. The genes are TRBV5-1 and TRBJ2-3; 8 nucleotides match TRBD2. There are 16 residues in the CDR3. Trimming cost V 7 bases and J 5 bases; bases outside gene matches: 15. Per germline, CDR1 SGHRS and CDR2 YFSETQ.

This rearrangement joins TRBV12-3 or TRBV12-4 to TRBJ1-1; D ambiguous. V lost 1 base to trimming and J lost 2 bases, with 14 bases between them. There are 16 residues in the CDR3. The CDR3 protein is CASSLGAGGSNTEAFF. CDR3 in DNA: TGTGCCAGCAGTTTAGGGGCAGGCGGGTCCAACACTGAAGCTTTCTTT.

This clonotype was found a few times. J is TRBJ1-3 and V is TRBV2; possibly TRBD1 for D (5 bases). The CDR3 consists of 14 residues. V lost 6 bases and J lost 2, with 11 bases in between. Germline V gene data show CDR1 as SNHLY and CDR2 as FYNNEI. The CDR3 loop is CASRPQETGNTIYF. CDR3 nucleotide sequence: TGTGCCAGCAGACCACAGGAGACTGGAAACACCATATATTTT. The full variable domain, completed using reference TRBV2 and TRBJ1-3, is EPEVTQTPSHQVTQMGQEVILRCVPISNHLYFYWYRQILGQKVEFLVSFYNNEISEKSEIFDDQFSVERPDGSNFTLKIRSTKLEDSAMYFCASRPQETGNTIYFGEGSWLTVV.

This chain links TRBV11-2 with TRBJ1-6; D is uncertain. Germline values: CDR1 SGHAT, CDR2 FQNNGV. CDR3 length equals 14 residues. Trimming pared 3 bases from V and 0 bases from J, leaving 3 bases between. CDR3 in amino acids: CASSFVSYNSPLHF. CDR3 coding DNA: TGTGCCAGCAGCTTTGTCTCCTATAATTCACCCCTCCACTTT.

This chain connects TRBV5-4 to TRBJ2-3, with D possibly matching TRBD2 (5 bases). The CDR3 spans 19 residues. Trimming cost V 0 bases and J 4 bases, with 24 bases left between them. The germline V gene has CDR1 SGHNT and CDR2 YYREEE (reference sequence). The CDR3: CASSLVKNGVTVHSDTQYF. In nucleotides, the CDR3 is TGTGCCAGCAGCTTGGTGAAAAACGGGGTTACTGTGCATTCAGATACGCAGTATTTT.

The sample holds a few counts of this clonotype. The J gene is TRBJ2-1, the V gene TRBV29-1, with D tentatively TRBD1 or TRBD2 (6 bases each). The DNA end lines up better with TRBJ2-7; the J call may be wrong. Looked up from germline, CDR1 is SQVTM and CDR2 is ANQGSEA. CDR3 length equals 13 residues. The CDR3 protein is CSVRGRLSYEQYF. CDR3 nucleotides: TGCAGCGTTCGGGGGCGCCTCTCCTACGAGCAGTACTTC.

This clonotype turned up a few times. The chain combines TRBV10-3 with TRBJ2-3; D assignment may be TRBD1 or TRBD2 (5 bases each). The CDR3 contains 14 residues. V lost 4 bases, J lost 3 bases, and 11 bases lay in between. Germline CDR1 is ENHRY and CDR2 is SYGVKD. For the CDR3, the DNA is TGTGCCATCAGTGTGGGGGAAGGGACAGATACGCAGTATTTT. This sequence encodes CAISVGEGTDTQYF.

The chain employs TRBV27 and TRBJ2-4, with TRBD2 matching 10 bases. This CDR3 is built from 17 residues. CDR1 MNHEY and CDR2 SMNVEV come from the germline V gene (reference sequence). The V segment lost 2 bases and the J segment 2 bases; nucleotides outside the gene matches: 6. As DNA, the CDR3 is TGTGCCAGCAGTTTAAGGGCTAGCGGGAGCTCCAAAAACATTCAGTACTTC. This sequence encodes CASSLRASGSSKNIQYF.

In DNA form, the CDR3 reads TGCAGCGTTGATGAGGGACTAGCGGTTTACAATGAGCAGTTCTTC. Translated, it gives CSVDEGLAVYNEQFF. The chain couples TRBV29-1 to TRBJ2-1; TRBD2 aligns across 11 bases. Germline trimming cut 3 bases from V and 4 bases from J; bases unmatched to any gene: 5. The CDR3 is 15 residues long. Per germline, CDR1 SQVTM and CDR2 ANQGSEA.

V gene TRBV20-1 combines with J gene TRBJ2-5, with 10 nucleotides matching TRBD2. CDR1 DFQATT and CDR2 SNEGSKA come from the germline V gene (reference sequence). Trimming at V came to 6 bases and at J to 6 bases, leaving 7 bases not matched to a gene. This CDR3 has 13 amino acids. The CDR3, as DNA: TGCAGTGCCGCTAGCGGGAGTTCGAAGACCCAGTACTTC. Translating it yields CSAASGSSKTQYF.

This chain connects TRBV12-5 to TRBJ2-7; D call uncertain. There are 11 residues in the CDR3. Per germline, CDR1 LGHNT and CDR2 FRNRAP. V was shortened by 5 bases and J by 6 bases, with 8 bases between the two germline ends. Here the CDR3 reads CASGPGGEQYF. The CDR3 DNA follows: TGTGCTAGTGGTCCAGGCGGCGAGCAGTACTTC.

This sequence joins TRBV7-9 and TRBJ2-1, with unresolved D. Germline loops: CDR1 SEHNR, CDR2 FQNEAQ (reference sequence). The CDR3 runs to 14 residues. CDR3 DNA: TGTGTCCTTCCCCTAGGAAGCTCCTACAATGAGCAGTTCTTC. Translation: CVLPLGSSYNEQFF.

This clonotype was observed a handful of times. This chain connects TRBV6-1 to TRBJ1-6; D not resolved. Looked up from germline, CDR1 is MNHNS and CDR2 is SASEGT. V was trimmed by 5 bases and J by 7 bases, leaving 18 bases between them. The CDR3 loop spans 16 amino acids. CDR3 in DNA: TGTGCCAGCAGTCCCCTCTATGGGGTGATGAATTCACCCCTCCACTTT. This translates into CASSPLYGVMNSPLHF.

This clonotype appeared a few times. This CDR3 is CSASNRSPLSTEAFF. CDR3 sequence (DNA): TGCAGTGCTTCGAACAGGTCCCCTCTGAGCACTGAAGCTTTCTTT. The rearrangement uses TRBV20-1 and TRBJ1-1; perhaps TRBD1 as D (5 bases). The CDR3 loop spans 15 amino acids. Deletions cut 5 bases from V and 4 bases from J, with 20 bases between. The V gene's germline CDR1 is DFQATT and CDR2 SNEGSKA (reference sequence).

The sample holds one count of this clonotype. This rearrangement joins TRBV10-3 to TRBJ2-5; 10 bases fit TRBD2. Looked up from germline, CDR1 is ENHRY and CDR2 is SYGVKD. With 0 bases clipped from V and 1 base from J, the junction kept 2 bases outside the gene matches. The CDR3 is 16 amino acids. CDR3 residues: CAISESERGGQETQYF. The CDR3 DNA reads as TGTGCCATCAGTGAGTCGGAGCGGGGGGGCCAAGAGACCCAGTACTTC.